Below, one T cell receptor beta chain is given with its context. The target of this receptor is not known. Per-base quality was not reported, and no clone a single base away is much larger than it. The sample originates from a study of shared clonotypes between healthy human individuals (dated by TCRdb to about 2020). A note on the overall study: The cohort included three men and a couple of women between 18 and 49 years of age. Different laboratories and diverse techniques were used to prepare libraries and sequence TCR repertoires, to increase sequencing depth and limit assay-specific biases. Per donor, leukapheresis produced somewhere between about 0.94 and 10 billion PBMCs. The study deeply sequenced blood TCR repertoires of about five healthy adults to estimate repertoire size and the extent of clonotype sharing between individuals. For each donor, three plates each were used for CD4 naive and CD4 memory, two plates were used for CD8 naive, and one plate was used for CD8 memory.

Using the deep immunoSEQ assay, TCR CDR3 regions were amplified from genomic DNA by multiplex PCR. Genomic DNA extracted from each cell subset was distributed evenly over all wells of several immunoSEQ 96-well plates, and each plate served as one replicate. For sorted subsets, approximately 190 ng genomic DNA, equal to about 30,000 T cell genomes, was loaded into each replicate PCR. Purified libraries were measured with a Qubit 3.0 fluorometer, size-checked on a Bioanalyzer 2100, and measured again with the KAPA Library Quantification kit. A separate single-read 150-cycle Illumina NextSeq 550 flow cell was used to sequence each immunoSEQ 96-well plate. As for how the authors treated the data: Because the immunoSEQ output included only junctional sequences and no quality scores, the filtering could not be the same as the filtering used for full-length reads. To assign V/J genes and CDR3, sequences were annotated against IMGT germline references using PyIR, a Python wrapper for IgBLAST v1.9. Reads with weak V/J assignments (E-value above 1e-6), missing CDR3, stop codons, out-of-frame junctions, or ambiguous translated residues were removed. A V3J clonotype was defined by an identical inferred V gene, J gene, and CDR3 amino acid sequence. Percentage overlap between repertoires was calculated by dividing the number of shared unique clonotypes by the size of the smaller repertoire. RTK rarefaction, the Chao1 estimator, and Recon v2.1 estimates of unobserved clonotypes were used to assess repertoire richness. For all TCRbeta clonotypes obtained by the gDNA method from four donors, generation probabilities were computed with OLGA. Sourced from immuneACCESS, this table was stored by TCRdb with only in-frame sequences that have V and J called. A share of the clones is absent; for the studies checked, an unresolved V gene accounts for under half, and the remainder has no known explanation. D and trimming were read from the DNA, whereas the V and J calls and clone size are those reported in that table. For this sample there are 2.5 million or so clones; around 90% appear just once. The ten largest clonotypes hold about 0.13% of the sample.

What the authors observed across the whole study: Naive subsets generally had larger estimated clonotype richness than memory subsets did. Because the study included only a small number of donors, the genetic and exposure-history diversity represented was limited. Compared with non-shared clonotypes, clonotypes shared by all four sorted-subset donors had higher generation probabilities. Based on pairwise subsampling, the degree of clonotype sharing among donors was expected to be affected by sequencing depth. Sampling was restricted to blood, and TCR repertoires in tissues likely differ from the TCR repertoires found in blood. Around 5% of naive CD4, around 3.6% of naive CD8, roughly 2.4% of memory CD4, and 0.4% of memory CD8 clonotypes were shared across a few donors. Rarefaction of sorted-subset datasets indicated incomplete sequencing despite the large sequencing depth.

Healthy HIV-negative adults with no recently reported acute infections or vaccinations were included as donors. Only Caucasian adults living in Nashville, Tennessee, USA were represented among the donors. CD4+ T cells were enriched by magnetic negative selection; naive cells were then positively selected on CD45RA, and the negative fraction formed the memory subset. After blood collection by leukapheresis, PBMCs were isolated using Ficoll-Histopaque density gradient centrifugation and then cryopreserved in the vapor phase of liquid nitrogen. Purity and quantity of every magnetically sorted T cell population were checked by analytical flow cytometry. Each sorted fraction had its genomic DNA isolated and then quantified by UV absorbance on a Nanodrop 2000c. The origin of this receptor is a man between 18 and 29 years old in good health. The sequenced material came from naive CD4+ T cells sorted from blood. Per the publication, the cell subset or site label means: CD45RA+ positively selected.

The CDR3 region: CAWSWGGRSGYTF. The DNA reads TGTGCCTGGAGTTGGGGGGGGCGAAGTGGCTACACCTTC. The chain uses TRBV30 and TRBJ1-2; tentative D gene TRBD1, with 6 bases matching. V and J lose 2 bases and 7 bases, and a span of 14 bases separates them. The CDR1 and CDR2 encoded by the germline V gene (reference sequence) are GTSNPN and SVGIG. From cysteine to phenylalanine, the CDR3 is 13 amino acids long. CDR3 DNA only is kept here, 39 bases in frame from base 1. With the portions outside the CDR3 filled from the reference TRBV30 and TRBJ1-2 genes, the complete variable region becomes SQTIHQWPATLVQPVGSPLSLECTVEGTSNPNLYWYRQAAGRGLQLLFYSVGIGQISSEVPQNLSASRPQDRQFILSSKKLLLSDSGFYLCAWSWGGRSGYTFGSGTRLTVV.